These T cell receptor beta chains were read from a single sample in a study of control samples from healthy donors and cancer patients. Sequenced by immunoSEQ multiplex PCR; TCRdb stores in-frame clones only, minus some. This sample has fewer than 200,000 clones, with just over 90% found just once. The material sequenced was blood. Receptors originate from a man between 25 and 39 years old in good health. CDR3s leave out the opening cysteine and the closing phenylalanine or tryptophan. Expanded clones get a size class; other rows say once, few or many, or leave the size out.

v_call	j_call	clone_size	cdr3_aa
TRBV30	TRBJ2-5	-	AWSVLTGAGTQY
TRBV20-1	TRBJ2-7	-	SAGGTSGAYEQY
TRBV27	TRBJ1-1	-	ASSFRASTEAF
TRBV24-1	TRBJ2-3	-	ATSEPGTSETDTQY
TRBV4-2	TRBJ1-4	-	ASSQPRATNEKLF
TRBV12-5	TRBJ1-5	-	ASGLEARGQPQH
TRBV14	TRBJ2-3	-	ASSSPPDTQY
TRBV7-2	TRBJ2-7	-	ASSHITGGSYEQY
TRBV20-1	TRBJ2-7	-	SASGGPPYEQY
TRBV6-2/TRBV6-3	TRBJ1-6	-	ASSPKRDLNSPLH
TRBV5-8	TRBJ2-1	-	ASSGRTGYRLWGNEQF
TRBV30	TRBJ1-1	-	AWSAGSMNTEAF
TRBV25-1	TRBJ2-7	-	ASSADRGLTYEQY
TRBV6-1	TRBJ2-1	-	ASSEGGVAEQF
TRBV9	TRBJ2-5	-	ARTHRASSGPRQEETQY
TRBV4-1	TRBJ1-1	-	ASSQEAPGNTEAF
TRBV2	TRBJ1-4	-	ASSGVGPGGKLF
TRBV9	TRBJ1-3	-	ASSADRGLRNTIY
TRBV19	TRBJ2-3	-	ASSIGGSRGLAQY
TRBV3-1/TRBV3-2	TRBJ2-6	-	ATGRDSGANVLT
TRBV12-5	TRBJ2-1	once	ASGQDRGPNEQF
TRBV15	TRBJ1-2	-	ATSTRTGVFGYT
TRBV3-1/TRBV3-2	TRBJ2-4	-	ASSQGHPNIQY
TRBV5-1	TRBJ1-3	-	ASSLNRQSSGNTIY
TRBV2	TRBJ1-1	-	ASSEEGHNTEAF
TRBV5-4	TRBJ1-1	-	ASSPRPWNTEAF
TRBV6-1	TRBJ1-2	-	ASSEGGVKGGYT
TRBV13	TRBJ1-2	-	ASSLPDYGYT
TRBV7-3	TRBJ2-3	-	ASSLWADGELTDTQY
TRBV10-3	TRBJ1-6	-	AISPGNANNSPLH
TRBV3-1/TRBV3-2	TRBJ2-6	-	ASSQESGANVLT
TRBV5-4	TRBJ1-4	-	ASSPGGVESNEKLF